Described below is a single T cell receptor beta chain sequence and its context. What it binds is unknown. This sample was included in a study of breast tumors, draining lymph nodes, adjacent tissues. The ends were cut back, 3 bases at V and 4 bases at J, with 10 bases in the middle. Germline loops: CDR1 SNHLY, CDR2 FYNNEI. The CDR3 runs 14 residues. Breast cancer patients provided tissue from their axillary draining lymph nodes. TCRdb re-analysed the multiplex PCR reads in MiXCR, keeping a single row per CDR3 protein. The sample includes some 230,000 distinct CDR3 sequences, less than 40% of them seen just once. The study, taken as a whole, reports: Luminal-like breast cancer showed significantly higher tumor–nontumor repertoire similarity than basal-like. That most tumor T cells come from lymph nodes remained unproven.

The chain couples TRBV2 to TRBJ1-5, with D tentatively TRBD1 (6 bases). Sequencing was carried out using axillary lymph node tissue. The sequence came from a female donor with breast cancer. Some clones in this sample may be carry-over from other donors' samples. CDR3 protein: CASSEGGRNQPQHF. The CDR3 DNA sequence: TGTGCCAGCAGTGAGGGGGGGCGAAATCAGCCCCAGCATTTT.